These 28 T cell receptor beta chains were sequenced from one sample in a study of blood T cells in healthy people across ages. Together with a sample-barcoded 5' primer, a J-beta primer mix was included in a second PCR lasting roughly 6 to 12 cycles. TCRdb ran MiXCR on the 5' RACE reads and lists one entry per CDR3 protein. The sample contains some 710,000 distinct CDR3 sequences, 22% of which appear only once. The sample comprised blood. The receptor set was obtained from a man between 65 and 80 years old in good health.

This chain uses TRBV7-3 with TRBJ2-3; 8 bases line up with TRBD1. Germline lookup yields CDR1 SGHTA and CDR2 FQGTGA. V lost 4 bases to trimming and J lost 4 bases; unmatched junction nucleotides: 4. The CDR3 covers 14 residues. The CDR3 DNA sequence: TGTGCCAGCAGCTCAAACAGGGGGGCAGATACGCAGTATTTT. Translation gives CASSSNRGADTQYF.

The rearrangement joins TRBV11-3 to TRBJ2-1; 7 bases are a match to TRBD2. The germline V gene has CDR1 SGHNT and CDR2 YENEEA. The V gene end was trimmed by 4 bases and the J gene end by 7 bases; junction bases not matched to a gene: 4. This CDR3 comprises 13 residues. Here the CDR3 reads CASSSRGVNEQFF. The CDR3 DNA reads TGTGCCAGCAGCTCCCGGGGGGTAAATGAGCAGTTCTTC.

The chain uses TRBV20-1 and TRBJ2-3, with D possibly being TRBD2 (5 bases). The CDR3 loop spans 12 amino acids. Trimming left V 5 bases short and J 2 bases short, with 8 bases between. CDR1 is DFQATT, CDR2 SNEGSKA, per germline (reference sequence). The CDR3 DNA sequence: TGCAGTGCTGAAGACTACACAGATACGCAGTATTTT. Translated: CSAEDYTDTQYF.

The sample holds a few counts of this clonotype. This chain uses TRBV9 with TRBJ2-1; weak D call: TRBD2 (6 bases). The CDR3 consists of 16 residues. Germline assignment: CDR1 SGDLS and CDR2 YYNGEE. Trimming removed 0 bases at V and 6 bases at J, with 16 bases between. The CDR3 DNA reads TGTGCCAGCAGCGTAGCGGGGGACTCTCGTACCAATGAGCAGTTCTTC. This encodes CASSVAGDSRTNEQFF.

The chain combines TRBV12-3 or TRBV12-4 with TRBJ2-7; 11 bases line up with TRBD2. The J call may be in error: the DNA end matches TRBJ2-5 better. The CDR3 runs 15 residues. The CDR3 DNA reads as TGTGCCAGCAGTTTTTGGGGGACTAGCGGAGAGACCCAGTACTTC. Encoded protein: CASSFWGTSGETQYF.

The chain employs TRBV12-3 or TRBV12-4 and TRBJ2-1; D is undetermined. This CDR3 spans 15 amino acids. Trimming left V 1 base short and J 2 bases short, with 9 bases between. In DNA form, the CDR3 reads TGTGCCAGCAGTTTAGTCGTTAGCCCCTACAATGAGCAGTTCTTC. This codes for CASSLVVSPYNEQFF.

DNA for the CDR3: TGTGCCAGCACCACGACAGGGGACCCCACAGATACGCAGTATTTT. Protein product: CASTTTGDPTDTQYF. V usage is TRBV12-3 or TRBV12-4 and J usage is TRBJ2-3; TRBD1 matches at 8 bases. J gave up 2 bases and V 7 bases, and 8 bases lay outside the gene matches. The CDR3 has 15 amino acids.

The rearrangement joins TRBV19 to TRBJ1-1; D remains unclear. The CDR3 has 12 residues. Germline CDR1 and CDR2: LNHDA and SQIVND (reference sequence). The ends were cut back, 5 bases at V and 11 bases at J, with 15 bases in the middle. CDR3 DNA sequence: TGTGCCAGTAGTCCCCCAGCGCTGTGGGCTTTCTTT. This codes for CASSPPALWAFF.

The genes are TRBV6-6 and TRBJ1-4; D perhaps matches TRBD1 (5 bases). Germline lookup yields CDR1 MNHNY and CDR2 SVGAGI (reference sequence). The CDR3 sequence is 13 residues long. V gave up 7 bases and J gave up 7 bases, with 13 bases separating them. CDR3 sequence: CASNSGGREKLFF. The CDR3, as DNA: TGTGCCAGCAATTCCGGGGGACGTGAAAAACTGTTTTTT.

This CDR3 reads CATSDKLADSSYNEQFF. The CDR3 region has the DNA TGTGCCACCAGTGATAAGCTAGCGGACAGCTCCTACAATGAGCAGTTCTTC. The chain links TRBV24-1 to TRBJ2-1; maybe TRBD2 (7 bases). The CDR3 covers 17 residues. Trimming took 3 bases from V and 0 from J, leaving 14 bases between them. CDR1 and CDR2 (germline): KGHDR, SFDVKD.

This chain connects TRBV9 to TRBJ1-3; D remains unclear. CDR1 SGDLS and CDR2 YYNGEE come from the germline V gene. With 2 bases removed from V and 1 base from J, the gap between germline ends came to 7 bases. This CDR3 is 14 amino acids long. DNA for the CDR3: TGTGCCAGCAGCGTCTATAAGTCTGGAAACACCATATATTTT. It is translated as CASSVYKSGNTIYF.

This clonotype occurred many times. The V and J genes are TRBV4-1 and TRBJ1-2; no firm D call. CDR3 length equals 18 residues. V lost 0 bases, J lost 3 bases, and 20 bases lay in between. The germline gives CDR1 MGHRA, CDR2 YSYEKL. In DNA form, the CDR3 reads TGCGCCAGCAGCCAAGAAACGAGGACCCTACTTCCTGACTATGGCTACACCTTC. It is translated as CASSQETRTLLPDYGYTF.

This rearrangement joins TRBV27 to TRBJ2-7, with D possibly TRBD1 on 5 matching bases. Germline V gene sequence: CDR1 MNHEY, CDR2 SMNVEV (reference sequence). This CDR3 has 13 amino acids. V lost 6 bases to trimming and J lost 0 bases, with 9 bases between them. Here the CDR3 DNA reads TGTGCCAGCAGGACGACAGCCTCCTACGAGCAGTACTTC. As protein: CASRTTASYEQYF.

The rearrangement joins TRBV20-1 to TRBJ2-1; no definite D call. Germline V gives CDR1 DFQATT, CDR2 SNEGSKA (reference sequence). The CDR3 has 15 residues. Deletions cut 1 base from V and 5 bases from J, with 15 bases between. CDR3 nucleotide sequence: TGCAGTGCTAGAGGGTGGAGCCCGCTGGACAATGAGCAGTTCTTC. Amino acid sequence: CSARGWSPLDNEQFF.

The V and J genes are TRBV7-7 and TRBJ1-2, with TRBD1 matching 9 bases. With V trimmed by 5 bases and J by 4 bases, 8 bases remained unmatched. CDR3 length: 15 residues. The germline V gene has CDR1 SSHAT and CDR2 FNYEAQ (reference sequence). This chain's CDR3 is CASSPIDRGTYGYTF. CDR3 nucleotides: TGTGCCAGCAGCCCCATTGACAGGGGGACCTATGGCTACACCTTC.

The rearrangement uses TRBV5-6 and TRBJ1-3, with D tentatively TRBD1 (5 bases). V was shortened by 5 bases and J by 0 bases, with 15 bases between the two germline ends. Germline-derived CDR1 and CDR2 are SGHDT and YYEEEE. The CDR3 runs 16 residues. DNA of the CDR3: TGTGCCAGCAGGAAGGGACGGTTAAACTCTGGAAACACCATATATTTT. Its translation: CASRKGRLNSGNTIYF.

This clonotype has more than one count but fewer than ten. The chain combines TRBV27 with TRBJ2-3, with TRBD1 matching over 8 bases. The CDR3 has 15 residues. V lost 6 bases to trimming and J lost 2 bases; unmatched junction nucleotides: 7. CDR1 MNHEY and CDR2 SMNVEV come from the germline V gene (reference sequence). CDR3 amino acids: CASRLRGRDTDTQYF. The CDR3 bases are TGTGCCAGCAGGCTCAGGGGGCGCGACACAGATACGCAGTATTTT.

In its sample, this clonotype was seen a few times. The chain links TRBV4-3 to TRBJ1-2; possible D gene TRBD1, 5 bases. From germline, CDR1 is LGHNA and CDR2 YSLEER. The CDR3 loop spans 15 amino acids. Trimming took 0 bases from V and 5 from J, leaving 13 bases between them. CDR3 region: CASSQDVGGRYGYTF. CDR3 DNA: TGCGCCAGCAGCCAAGACGTGGGGGGTCGTTATGGCTACACCTTC.

This clonotype was seen repeatedly, ten times or more. The J gene is TRBJ1-2, the V gene TRBV19, with D possibly matching TRBD1 (5 bases). The CDR3 is 14 residues long. Germline lookup yields CDR1 LNHDA and CDR2 SQIVND (reference sequence). The V end was cut by 4 bases, the J end by 2 bases, with 11 bases between. For the CDR3, the DNA is TGTGCCAGTAGTAAAGACAGACGGAACTATGGCTACACCTTC. Its protein product is CASSKDRRNYGYTF. Looking up the rest from reference TRBV19 and TRBJ1-2 gives the full variable domain: DGGITQSPKYLFRKEGQNVTLSCEQNLNHDAMYWYRQDPGQGLRLIYYSQIVNDFQKGDIAEGYSVSREKKESFPLTVTSAQKNPTAFYLCASSKDRRNYGYTFGSGTRLTVV.

This clonotype was counted between two and nine times. CDR3 DNA sequence: TGTGCCAGCAGTGAGTTACAGCCCTTGAACACCGGGGAGCTGTTTTTT. Amino acids: CASSELQPLNTGELFF. J is TRBJ2-2 and V is TRBV2; D gene uncertain. V lost 3 bases to trimming and J lost 1 base, with 12 bases between them. This CDR3 is built from 16 residues. The germline gives CDR1 SNHLY, CDR2 FYNNEI.

J is TRBJ1-1 and V is TRBV20-1, with 7 bases that match TRBD1. CDR3 length: 13 amino acids. V gave up 6 bases and J gave up 13 bases; unmatched junction bases: 17. Germline V gene data show CDR1 as DFQATT and CDR2 as SNEGSKA (reference sequence). The DNA of the CDR3 is TGCAGTGCCAATGGGGCCTACAGGGGAGGAGTTTTCTTT. This codes for CSANGAYRGGVFF.

This chain uses TRBV20-1 with TRBJ1-1; no clear D gene. Germline V gene sequence: CDR1 DFQATT, CDR2 SNEGSKA (reference sequence). CDR3 length: 13 amino acids. V was cut by 5 bases and J by 2 bases, with 12 bases left in between. CDR3 in DNA: TGCAGTGCTTGGGGTAGCGTCAACACTGAAGCTTTCTTT. Amino acid sequence: CSAWGSVNTEAFF.

This clonotype was found a few times. This CDR3 reads CASSQGLLADYEQYV. CDR3 sequence (DNA): TGTGCCAGCAGCCAAGGGCTACTAGCGGATTACGAGCAGTACGTC. The chain combines TRBV3-1 with TRBJ2-7; TRBD2 matches at 8 bases. CDR3 length: 15 amino acids. Germline trimming cut 1 base from V and 4 bases from J; bases unmatched to any gene: 6. Germline V gives CDR1 LGHDT, CDR2 YNNKEL (reference sequence).

In its sample, this clonotype was seen a few times. V is TRBV11-2 and J is TRBJ2-2; D is undetermined. Germline values: CDR1 SGHAT, CDR2 FQNNGV. The CDR3 runs to 14 residues. V dropped 5 bases and J dropped 3 bases, with 10 bases sitting between them. The CDR3 nucleotides read TGTGCCAGCAGCCGCCGACGGGACACCGGGGAGCTGTTTTTT. Amino acid sequence: CASSRRRDTGELFF.

V is TRBV7-9 and J is TRBJ1-3; possibly TRBD1 for D (5 bases). This CDR3 has 17 amino acids. Trimming left V 4 bases short and J 4 bases short, with 20 bases between. Germline lookup yields CDR1 SEHNR and CDR2 FQNEAQ (reference sequence). This CDR3 reads CASSSPTVYTFGNTIYF. CDR3 DNA: TGTGCCAGCAGCTCCCCGACAGTATATACGTTCGGAAACACCATATATTTT.

The V gene is TRBV20-1, the J gene TRBJ2-3; TRBD2 agrees at 10 bases. The V and J ends lost 0 bases and 1 base, in that order; junction bases with no gene match: 7. The CDR3 totals 17 residues. Germline loops: CDR1 DFQATT, CDR2 SNEGSKA (reference sequence). For the CDR3, the DNA is TGCAGTGCTAGAGAGTGGTTGGGGACTAGCGGCACAGATACGCAGTATTTT. It is translated as CSAREWLGTSGTDTQYF.

The chain employs TRBV24-1 and TRBJ2-7; D gene ambiguous. TRBJ2-1 matches the DNA end more closely, so the J call is doubtful. The CDR3 sequence is 12 residues long. CDR1 is KGHDR and CDR2 is SFDVKD in the germline V gene. The CDR3 here is CATSDFLNEQFF. The CDR3 DNA sequence: TGTGCCACCAGTGATTTTTTGAATGAGCAGTTCTTC.

The chain couples TRBV7-2 to TRBJ2-4; perhaps TRBD2 as D (5 bases). V lost 1 base to trimming and J lost 0 bases, with 16 bases between them. This CDR3 contains 18 residues. The V gene's germline CDR1 is SGHTA and CDR2 FQGNSA. The CDR3 spells CASSLVSPGSLAKNIQYF. The CDR3 region has the DNA TGTGCCAGCAGCTTAGTTTCCCCGGGGAGCTTAGCCAAAAACATTCAGTACTTC.